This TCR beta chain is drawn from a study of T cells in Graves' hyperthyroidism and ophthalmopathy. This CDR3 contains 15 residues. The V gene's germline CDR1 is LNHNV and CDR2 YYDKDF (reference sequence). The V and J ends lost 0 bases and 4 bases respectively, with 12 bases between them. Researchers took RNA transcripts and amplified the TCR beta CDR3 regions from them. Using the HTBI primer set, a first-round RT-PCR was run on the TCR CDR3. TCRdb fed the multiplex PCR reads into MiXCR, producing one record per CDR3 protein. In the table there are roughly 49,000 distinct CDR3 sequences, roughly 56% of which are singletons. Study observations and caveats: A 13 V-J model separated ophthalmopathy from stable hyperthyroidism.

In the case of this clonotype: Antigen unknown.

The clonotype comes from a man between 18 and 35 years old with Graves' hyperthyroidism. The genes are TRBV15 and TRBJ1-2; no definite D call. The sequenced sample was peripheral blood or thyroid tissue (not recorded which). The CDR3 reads CATSRDRVGGYGYTF. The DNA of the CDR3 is TGTGCCACCAGCAGAGATCGGGTCGGAGGCTATGGCTACACCTTC.